One sample yielded the 25 T cell receptor beta chains listed below, sequenced in a study of metastatic and nonmetastatic thyroid tumors. MiXCR was used by TCRdb to re-call the PCR reads. Among 20,000 to 25,000 clones, 20% were seen once, and the ten largest hold 4.4%. All patients were treatment-naive before thyroid surgery. The sample was adjacent normal tissue. All receptors come from a female donor with papillary thyroid cancer or a benign thyroid nodule (not recorded which). Some clones in this sample may be carry-over from other donors' samples.

The J gene is TRBJ1-5, the V gene TRBV19; TRBD1 matches 7 bases. This CDR3 contains 18 residues. With 4 bases clipped from V and 3 bases from J, the junction kept 15 bases outside the gene matches. Germline V gene data show CDR1 as LNHDA and CDR2 as SQIVND (reference sequence). This CDR3 is CASSTDPAPGQINQPQHF. The CDR3 DNA is TGTGCCAGTAGTACCGACCCCGCGCCGGGACAGATCAATCAGCCCCAGCATTTT.

This chain joins TRBV18 and TRBJ1-6, with unresolved D. CDR3 size: 15 residues. CDR1 is KGHSH, CDR2 LQKENI, per germline. Between the trimmed V and J ends, which lost 5 bases and 7 bases, there was a span of 15 bases. DNA of the CDR3: TGTGCCAGCTCAGCCCTGGGTGGTTTAAATTCACCCCTCCACTTT. This encodes CASSALGGLNSPLHF.

This clone came up many times. The V call is TRBV10-3, the J call TRBJ2-2; maybe TRBD2 (6 bases). V was trimmed by 4 bases and J by 5 bases, leaving 11 bases between them. This CDR3 has 14 residues. CDR1 is ENHRY and CDR2 is SYGVKD in the germline V gene. DNA of the CDR3: TGTGCCATCAGTGCGGGAGTAGATACCGGGGAGCTGTTTTTT. It specifies CAISAGVDTGELFF.

The J gene is TRBJ2-2, the V gene TRBV6-1; 9 nucleotides align to TRBD1. The germline CDR1 and CDR2 sequences are MNHNS and SASEGT. The CDR3 spans 16 residues. The V gene end was trimmed by 2 bases and the J gene end by 7 bases; junction bases not matched to a gene: 8. CDR3 bases: TGTGCCAGCAGTGAACCTCCGGGACAGGGACTCGGGGAGCTGTTTTTT. It translates to CASSEPPGQGLGELFF.

In this sample, this clone turned up many times. The chain links TRBV4-1 to TRBJ1-5; no reliable D call. The CDR3 runs 19 residues. Trimming removed 0 bases from V and 5 bases from J, with 23 bases in between. Germline CDR1 reads MGHRA; CDR2 reads YSYEKL. CDR3: CASSQDPIDEARPYQPQHF. The CDR3 nucleotides read TGCGCCAGCAGCCAAGACCCCATAGACGAGGCCAGACCTTATCAGCCCCAGCATTTT.

Ten or more counts support this clone. This sequence joins TRBV20-1 and TRBJ1-1; 8 bases are a match to TRBD1. Unmatched junction bases numbered 8, after V lost 4 bases and J lost 4 bases. Looked up from germline, CDR1 is DFQATT and CDR2 is SNEGSKA (reference sequence). The CDR3 has 14 amino acids. The CDR3, as DNA: TGCAGTGCTACCAGGGGGCAGGTGGGCACTGAAGCTTTCTTT. Its protein product is CSATRGQVGTEAFF.

On this clone itself: Other DNA sequences from this sample encode an identical CDR3 as well. The genes are TRBV12-3 or TRBV12-4 and TRBJ1-5, with TRBD1 matching over 8 bases. The CDR3 has 15 amino acids. V was clipped by 6 bases and J by 5 bases; unmatched bases: 9. The CDR3, as DNA: TGTGCCAGCAGAACAGGGACAGGTGCCTATCAGCCCCAGCATTTT. The encoded protein is CASRTGTGAYQPQHF.

This clone has a handful of counts. This chain links TRBV20-1 with TRBJ2-1; D may match TRBD1 or TRBD2 (6 bases each). The CDR3 is 14 amino acids. Germline V gene lookup returns CDR1 DFQATT and CDR2 SNEGSKA (reference sequence). V was shortened by 4 bases and J by 3 bases, with 13 bases between the two germline ends. The CDR3 bases are TGCAGTGCTACTACGGGGGCAGACTACAATGAGCAGTTCTTC. This encodes CSATTGADYNEQFF.

V usage is TRBV20-1 and J usage is TRBJ1-2; the D is unclear. The V gene's germline CDR1 is DFQATT and CDR2 SNEGSKA (reference sequence). V gave up 6 bases and J gave up 4 bases, with 15 bases separating them. The CDR3 consists of 13 residues. The CDR3 sequence: CSATRGWGYGYTF. The CDR3 DNA reads TGCAGTGCCACACGGGGTTGGGGCTATGGCTACACCTTC.

This clone was detected many times. V gene TRBV7-9 combines with J gene TRBJ1-5, with no clear D. Germline V CDR1 and CDR2: SEHNR, FQNEAQ (reference sequence). The CDR3 has 14 amino acids. Trimming stripped 1 base from V and 3 bases from J, with 7 bases between. The CDR3 nucleotides read TGTGCCAGCAGCTTAGTTGGGCCCAATCAGCCCCAGCATTTT. Translated: CASSLVGPNQPQHF.

This clone was recorded many times. As DNA, the CDR3 is TGTGCCAGCAGCCCCCGGGGAGGGAACACTGAAGCTTTCTTT. Translated: CASSPRGGNTEAFF. This chain joins TRBV4-2 and TRBJ1-1; D gene ambiguous. The V gene's germline CDR1 is LGHNA and CDR2 YNFKEQ. The length of the CDR3 is 14 residues. Trimming took 4 bases from V and 1 from J, leaving 10 bases between them.

The sample holds a few counts of this clone. The junction shows a germline mismatch at one end, possibly a read error. The chain uses TRBV27 and TRBJ1-1, with D hard to call. This CDR3 has 15 residues. Germline V gene data show CDR1 as MNHEY and CDR2 as SMNVEV (reference sequence). The CDR3 here is CASSQKGAWYTEAFF. The DNA of the CDR3 is TGTGCCAGCAGTCAAAAGGGTGCATGGTACACTGAGGCTTTCTTT.

The gene calls are TRBV30 and TRBJ2-7; the match to TRBD2 covers 9 bases. This CDR3 region has 14 residues. Germline values: CDR1 GTSNPN, CDR2 SVGIG (reference sequence). V lost 0 bases, J lost 3 bases, and 3 bases stayed unmatched. Written as DNA, the CDR3 is TGTGCCTGGAGTGTAATGACTAGCGGCTACGAGCAGTACGTC. Translation gives CAWSVMTSGYEQYV.

This clone was found many times. The V call is TRBV5-1, the J call TRBJ2-7; TRBD1 is a possible D gene (6 bases). V lost 4 bases, J lost 7 bases, and 9 bases lay in between. Per germline, CDR1 SGHRS and CDR2 YFSETQ. The CDR3 is made up of 11 amino acids. The CDR3 sequence is CASSGDREQYF. CDR3 sequence (DNA): TGCGCCAGCAGCGGAGACAGGGAGCAGTACTTC.

This chain uses TRBV19 with TRBJ2-1; the D is unclear. Trimming cost V 1 base and J 7 bases, with 8 bases left between them. CDR1 is LNHDA and CDR2 is SQIVND in the germline V gene (reference sequence). The CDR3 totals 13 residues. The CDR3 loop reads CASSIVGWNEQFF. The CDR3 nucleotides read TGTGCCAGTAGTATAGTAGGATGGAATGAGCAGTTCTTC.

This clone is judged medium-sized. The J gene is TRBJ1-5, the V gene TRBV7-2; D call uncertain. Germline lookup yields CDR1 SGHTA and CDR2 FQGNSA. This CDR3 has 12 amino acids. V lost 7 bases, J lost 7 bases, and 11 bases lay in between. CDR3 DNA: TGTGCCAGCACCCGGGGAGGCCAGCCCCAGCATTTT. Amino acid sequence: CASTRGGQPQHF.

The chain has TRBV19 and TRBJ2-1; D is unresolved. The CDR3 spans 13 residues. Trimming took 2 bases from V and 7 from J, leaving 9 bases between them. Looked up from germline, CDR1 is LNHDA and CDR2 is SQIVND (reference sequence). In DNA form, the CDR3 reads TGTGCCAGTAGTATACAATCGCAGAATGAGCAGTTCTTC. Translated: CASSIQSQNEQFF.

The CDR3 DNA follows: TGCGCCAGCAGCCCAGAAGGGACAGCAGCCAAAAACATTCAGTACTTC. Translation: CASSPEGTAAKNIQYF. This chain joins TRBV5-1 and TRBJ2-4, with 7 positions matching TRBD1. Losses at the gene ends were 4 bases for V and 0 bases for J; bases not matched to a gene: 7. This CDR3 is built from 16 residues. Germline V gene data show CDR1 as SGHRS and CDR2 as YFSETQ.

This clone was detected only a few times. In this CDR3 the conserved last residue, phenylalanine or tryptophan, is missing, so a read error is likely. The genes are TRBV28 and TRBJ2-3; D might be TRBD2 (6 bases). V was shortened by 3 bases and J by 3 bases, with 19 bases between the two germline ends. Germline CDR1 reads MDHEN; CDR2 reads SYDVKM. The CDR3 totals 17 residues. The CDR3 sequence: CASSFLRTSPRTDTQYS. DNA for the CDR3: TGTGCCAGCAGTTTCCTACGAACTAGCCCAAGGACAGATACGCAGTATTCT.

About this clone itself: A clone one base away is much larger, so this may be a read error. The CDR3 nucleotides read TGTGCCAGCAGTTTCAGGACAGCGTTCGAGACCCAGTACTTC. Protein sequence: CASSFRTAFETQYF. J is TRBJ2-5 and V is TRBV25-1; a possible D gene is TRBD1 (6 bases). The CDR3 contains 14 residues. Between the trimmed V and J ends, which lost 5 bases and 5 bases, there was a span of 15 bases. The germline gives CDR1 MGHDK, CDR2 SYGVNS. The full variable domain, completed using reference TRBV25-1 and TRBJ2-5, is EADIYQTPRYLVIGTGKKITLECSQTMGHDKMYWYQQDPGMELHLIHYSYGVNSTEKGDLSSESTVSRIRTEHFPLTLESARPSHTSQYLCASSFRTAFETQYFGPGTRLLVL.

This clone was seen ten or more times. The J gene is TRBJ2-5, the V gene TRBV20-1, with a weak D call TRBD1 (6 bases). V lost 3 bases, J lost 5 bases, and 19 bases lay in between. Germline V gene data show CDR1 as DFQATT and CDR2 as SNEGSKA (reference sequence). CDR3 length: 15 residues. The CDR3, as DNA: TGCAGTGCTAGGGGGGAGACAGGCACCGCGGAGACCCAGTACTTC. Protein product: CSARGETGTAETQYF.

This clone was detected a few times. This sequence joins TRBV6-1 and TRBJ2-5; D may be TRBD1 or TRBD2 (5 bases each). The CDR3 spans 15 residues. Trimming cost V 5 bases and J 1 base, with 14 bases left between them. Germline CDR1 reads MNHNS; CDR2 reads SASEGT. As DNA, the CDR3 is TGTGCCAGCAGTACCGGGACGGGAACCCAAGAGACCCAGTACTTC. Translation: CASSTGTGTQETQYF.

A word on this clone: This may arise from a read error, as a much more abundant clone is one base away. Other DNA sequences in this sample translate to the same CDR3. The chain links TRBV2 to TRBJ2-1; D is ambiguous. V lost 11 bases to trimming and J lost 9 bases, with 17 bases between them. CDR3 length: 12 residues. Germline CDR1 is SNHLY and CDR2 is FYNNEI. CDR3 DNA sequence: TGTGCCGGCATTCCTGACGACGGTGAGCAGTTCTTC. Translated: CAGIPDDGEQFF.

The chain recombines TRBV6-1 with TRBJ1-2; D remains ambiguous. V lost 11 bases to trimming and J lost 3 bases, with 25 bases between them. The CDR3 runs 16 residues. CDR1 and CDR2 (germline): MNHNS, SASEGT. The CDR3 region is CAGDLFGADEYYGYTF. In DNA form, the CDR3 reads TGTGCCGGGGATCTATTCGGTGCGGATGAATACTATGGCTACACCTTC.

On this clone: Relative to the germline gene, one junction end is altered; a read error may explain this. This sequence joins TRBV4-1 and TRBJ1-4; 9 bases align to TRBD1. CDR3 length: 14 amino acids. Germline V gene data show CDR1 as MGHRA and CDR2 as YSYEKL. The CDR3 region is CASSPGTGLEKPFF. CDR3 in DNA: TGCGCCAGCAGCCCCGGGACAGGGCTTGAAAAACCGTTTTTT.